This TCR beta chain derives from a study of T-cell reconstitution after alpha-beta-depleted transplantation in children. A library of TCRbeta sequences, prepared with unique molecular identifiers, was generated. MiXCR, run by TCRdb on the PCR reads, gives a single entry per CDR3 protein. The repertoire holds nearly 250,000 distinct CDR3 sequences, with roughly 7.7% as singletons. Study-level results: Expanded graft clones numbering several hundred reportedly gave rise to alpha-beta T cells about two months after transplant. At the one-year point after transplant, T-cell counts and TCRbeta diversity were found to come mostly from T cells that had been newly produced.

At least ten counts were recorded for this clonotype. What it binds is not known. V lost 6 bases and J lost 7, with 16 bases in between. The CDR3 contains 14 residues. Germline CDR1 is LNHDA and CDR2 is SQIVND (reference sequence). This receptor was obtained from a male patient younger than 18 who had a stem cell transplant for acute lymphoblastic leukemia, so the T cells may come from the graft donor. The input for sequencing was PBMCs, mostly from graft donor cells, taken 180 days after TCRalphabeta/CD19-depleted stem cell transplant. V is TRBV19 and J is TRBJ2-1; D perhaps matches TRBD2 (7 bases). This chain's CDR3 is CASRGRGERNEQFF. CDR3 sequence (DNA): TGTGCCAGTAGGGGGAGGGGGGAGAGGAATGAGCAGTTCTTC.